This TCR beta chain is from a study of T cells in Graves' hyperthyroidism and ophthalmopathy. This CDR3 has 15 residues. CDR1 is LNHNV, CDR2 YYDKDF, per germline (reference sequence). With 3 bases clipped from V and 7 bases from J, the junction kept 6 bases outside the gene matches. Amplification of TCR beta CDR3 regions used RNA as the template. HTBI primers were the set used in a first-round RT-PCR of the TCR CDR3. In TCRdb, the multiplex PCR reads were re-called with MiXCR into one record per CDR3 protein. The data show roughly 580,000 distinct CDR3 sequences, around 46% seen once. This TCR was sampled from a woman aged 18 to 35 with Graves' hyperthyroidism. The sequenced sample was peripheral blood or thyroid tissue (not recorded which). This chain joins TRBV15 and TRBJ1-4; TRBD1 aligns across 9 bases. As DNA, the CDR3 is TGTGCCACCAGCAGTGTCGACAGGGGGTCTGAAAAACTGTTTTTT. It specifies CATSSVDRGSEKLFF.